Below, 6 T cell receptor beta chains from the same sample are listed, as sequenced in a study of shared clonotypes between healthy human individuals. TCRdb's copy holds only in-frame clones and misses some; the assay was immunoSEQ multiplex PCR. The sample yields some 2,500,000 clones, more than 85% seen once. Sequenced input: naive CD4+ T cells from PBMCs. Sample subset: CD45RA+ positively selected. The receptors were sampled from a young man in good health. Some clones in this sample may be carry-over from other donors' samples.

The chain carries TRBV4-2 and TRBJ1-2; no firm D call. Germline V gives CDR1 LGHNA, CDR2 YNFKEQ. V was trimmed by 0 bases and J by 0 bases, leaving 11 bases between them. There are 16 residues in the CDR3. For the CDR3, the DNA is TGTGCCAGCAGCCAAGACGAGGCCAGAGCTAACTATGGCTACACCTTC. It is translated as CASSQDEARANYGYTF.

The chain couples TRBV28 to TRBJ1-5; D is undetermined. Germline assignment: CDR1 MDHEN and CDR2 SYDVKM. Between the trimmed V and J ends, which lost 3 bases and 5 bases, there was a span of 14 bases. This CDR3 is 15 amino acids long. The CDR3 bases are TGTGCCAGCAGTTTGGGGTTCTCGGAGTATCAGCCCCAGCATTTT. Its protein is CASSLGFSEYQPQHF.

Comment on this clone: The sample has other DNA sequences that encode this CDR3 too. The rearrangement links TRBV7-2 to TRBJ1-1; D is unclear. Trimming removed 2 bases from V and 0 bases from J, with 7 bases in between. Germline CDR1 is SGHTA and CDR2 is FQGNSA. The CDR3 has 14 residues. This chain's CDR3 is CASSLSRVNTEAFF. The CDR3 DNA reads TGTGCCAGCAGCTTAAGCCGGGTGAACACTGAAGCTTTCTTT.

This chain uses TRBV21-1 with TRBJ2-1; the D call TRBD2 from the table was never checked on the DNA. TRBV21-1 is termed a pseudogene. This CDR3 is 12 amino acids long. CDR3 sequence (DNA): TGTGCCAGCACCTATAGCGGGCATGAGCAGTTCTTC. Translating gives CASTYSGHEQFF.

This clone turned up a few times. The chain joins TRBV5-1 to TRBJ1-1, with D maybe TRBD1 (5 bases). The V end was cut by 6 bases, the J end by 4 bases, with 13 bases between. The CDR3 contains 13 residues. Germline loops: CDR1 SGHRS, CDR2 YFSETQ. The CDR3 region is CASTPFGGTEAFF. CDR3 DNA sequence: TGCGCCAGCACCCCATTCGGGGGCACTGAAGCTTTCTTT.

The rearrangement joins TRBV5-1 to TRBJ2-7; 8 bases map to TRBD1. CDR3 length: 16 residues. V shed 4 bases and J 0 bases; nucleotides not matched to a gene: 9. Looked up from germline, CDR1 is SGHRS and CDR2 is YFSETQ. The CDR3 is CASSVQGAGGSYEQYF. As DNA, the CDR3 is TGCGCCAGCAGCGTGCAGGGGGCCGGGGGCTCCTACGAGCAGTACTTC.